The 2 T cell receptor beta chains presented below share a single source sample, sequenced in a study of shared clonotypes between healthy human individuals (dated by TCRdb to about 2020). The library relied on the immunoSEQ multiplex PCR assay. TCRdb holds this immuneACCESS table with in-frame rearrangements only. Some clones are missing; in checked studies, unresolved V genes explain under half, and the rest has no known cause. Here the sample has roughly 2.5 million clones; over 85% occur a single time. The top ten clones comprise about 0.13% of the sample. The specimen was naive CD4+ T cells sorted from blood. This specimen's cell subset or site label, per the study, means: CD45RA+ positively selected. All receptors come from a man between 18 and 35 years old in good health.

The rearrangement uses TRBV5-4 and TRBJ1-2; TRBD1 is a possible D gene (6 bases). V was clipped by 4 bases and J by 7 bases, with 14 bases between them. The CDR3 length is 13 residues. CDR1 is SGHNT and CDR2 is YYREEE in the germline V gene (reference sequence). The CDR3 spells CASSVTGATGYTF. CDR3 sequence (DNA): TGTGCCAGCAGCGTGACGGGGGCGACTGGCTACACCTTC.

The chain joins TRBV28 to TRBJ2-7, with D uncertain. Trimming removed 11 bases from V and 4 bases from J, with 15 bases in between. The germline V gene has CDR1 MDHEN and CDR2 SYDVKM. The CDR3 extends over 12 amino acids. This CDR3 is CASTTSAYEQYF. CDR3 DNA: TGTGCCTCAACCACAAGTGCTTACGAGCAGTACTTC. Based on the CDR3 plus reference TRBV28 and TRBJ2-7, the full variable domain is DVKVTQSSRYLVKRTGEKVFLECVQDMDHENMFWYRQDPGLGLRLIYFSYDVKMKEKGDIPEGYSVSREKKERFSLILESASTNQTSMYLCASTTSAYEQYFGPGTRLTVT.